A selection of T cell receptor beta chains follows, all from one sample in a study of T cell repertoires in cytomegalovirus infection. From the reads, TCRdb called clonotypes with MiXCR, one entry per CDR3 protein. The sample shows 250,000 to 300,000 distinct CDR3 sequences, about 20% of them seen only once. Their recognized antigens are unknown. The specimen comprised cultured PBMCs, sampled from culture after CMV antigen stimulation. The receptors shown here come from a human donor in good health (CMV status not recorded). Some clones in this sample may be carry-over from other donors' samples. The CDR3 runs from the conserved cysteine through the conserved F or W. A D gene is named only where the DNA matches it firmly. Expanded clones are given a class, and other clones once, few, many or no size at all.

d_call	j_call	cdr3_length	clone_size	v_call	cdr3_aa	cdr3_nt
NA	TRBJ2-2	14	NA	TRBV11-2	CASSLNRDPGELFF	TGTGCCAGCAGCTTGAACAGGGACCCCGGGGAGCTGTTTTTT
TRBD2	TRBJ2-4	15	NA	TRBV4-3	CASSHQRGIKNIQYF	TGCGCCAGCAGCCACCAGCGGGGCATAAAAAACATTCAGTACTTC
NA	TRBJ2-3	14	many	TRBV7-2	CASRRDVFSDTQYF	TGTGCCAGCAGACGTGACGTCTTTTCAGATACGCAGTATTTT
NA	TRBJ1-1	16	NA	TRBV7-6	CASTLRANIMNTEAFF	TGTGCCAGCACCCTCCGAGCCAATATAATGAACACTGAAGCTTTCTTT
NA	TRBJ2-1	12	NA	TRBV28	CASSLERTEQFF	TGTGCCAGCAGTTTAGAGCGTACTGAGCAGTTCTTC
NA	TRBJ2-3	12	few	TRBV30	CAWSVLADTQYF	TGTGCCTGGAGTGTACTGGCAGATACGCAGTATTTT
NA	TRBJ2-5	11	NA	TRBV7-9	CASSHVGTQYF	TGTGCCAGCAGCCACGTTGGGACCCAGTACTTC
TRBD1	TRBJ1-4	14	many	TRBV7-8	CASSYRGLVEKLFF	TGTGCCAGCAGCTACAGGGGACTCGTAGAAAAACTGTTTTTT
NA	TRBJ1-2	14	NA	TRBV4-1	CASSQAGYHYGYTF	TGCGCCAGCAGCCAAGCAGGGTATCACTATGGCTACACCTTC
TRBD2	TRBJ2-5	13	NA	TRBV28	CAIRVGGRETQYF	TGTGCCATTCGTGTCGGCGGGAGAGAGACCCAGTACTTC
NA	TRBJ1-2	13	NA	TRBV9	CASHSGSNYGYTF	TGTGCCAGCCACTCCGGTTCTAACTATGGCTACACCTTC
TRBD2	TRBJ2-3	15	few	TRBV20-1	CSASLRGGSTDTQYF	TGCAGTGCTAGTTTGCGCGGGGGAAGCACAGATACGCAGTATTTT
TRBD2	TRBJ2-1	18	few	TRBV24-1	CATSPREGQNKVYNEQFF	TGTGCCACCAGTCCCCGGGAGGGCCAAAACAAAGTATACAATGAGCAGTTCTTC
TRBD2	TRBJ2-1	12	NA	TRBV28	CASWGGDNEQFF	TGTGCCAGCTGGGGGGGAGACAATGAGCAGTTCTTC
NA	TRBJ1-6	14	NA	TRBV18	CASSPKQGISPLHF	TGTGCCAGCTCACCAAAACAGGGCATCAGTCCCCTCCACTTT
TRBD1	TRBJ1-5	16	few	TRBV5-3	CASSLNRGQSNQPQHF	TGTGCCAGCAGCTTGAACAGGGGGCAGAGCAATCAGCCCCAGCATTTT
TRBD2	TRBJ2-7	14	NA	TRBV6-6	CASSYRTSSYEQYF	TGTGCCAGCAGTTACAGGACTAGTTCCTACGAGCAGTACTTC
NA	TRBJ1-6	12	NA	TRBV6-2/TRBV6-3	CASSINNSPLHF	TGTGCCAGCAGCATCAATAATTCACCCCTCCACTTT
TRBD2	TRBJ2-5	14	many	TRBV6-1	CASNLAGGRETQYF	TGTGCCAGCAATCTGGCGGGAGGACGGGAGACCCAGTACTTC
NA	TRBJ2-7	12	few	TRBV7-9	CASSLDEVEQYF	TGTGCCAGCAGCTTGGACGAGGTCGAGCAGTACTTC
NA	TRBJ1-2	14	many	TRBV28	CASQMGGEAYGYTF	TGTGCCAGTCAGATGGGAGGGGAGGCCTATGGCTACACCTTC
TRBD2	TRBJ2-3	14	many	TRBV7-2	CASSLGYAGGPQYF	TGTGCCAGCAGCTTAGGTTATGCGGGAGGGCCCCAGTATTTT
NA	TRBJ2-2	16	NA	TRBV5-4	CASSLANRGGAGELFF	TGTGCCAGCAGCTTGGCTAACAGGGGGGGGGCCGGGGAGCTGTTTTTT
NA	TRBJ2-3	15	NA	TRBV4-3	CASSQADTSTDTQYF	TGCGCCAGCAGCCAAGCCGATACTAGCACAGATACGCAGTATTTT
NA	TRBJ1-3	14	NA	TRBV20-1	CSARDGGTGNTIYF	TGCAGTGCTAGAGATGGGGGGACTGGAAACACCATATATTTT
TRBD2	TRBJ2-2	17	NA	TRBV12-3/TRBV12-4	CASSFHLTSGSTGELFF	TGTGCCAGCAGTTTCCACTTGACTAGCGGGAGCACCGGGGAGCTGTTTTTT
NA	TRBJ2-2	11	NA	TRBV2	CASGSAGELFF	TGTGCCAGCGGGTCCGCCGGGGAGCTGTTTTTT
NA	TRBJ2-2	15	few	TRBV19	CASSMVGGSTGELFF	TGTGCCAGTAGTATGGTAGGTGGGAGCACCGGGGAGCTGTTTTTT
NA	TRBJ2-5	13	NA	TRBV20-1	CSAEREPQETQYF	TGCAGTGCTGAACGGGAGCCCCAGGAGACCCAGTACTTC
TRBD2	TRBJ2-7	17	many	TRBV7-8	CASSLFRTSGRAGEQYF	TGTGCCAGCAGCTTATTCAGAACTAGCGGGAGGGCCGGTGAGCAGTACTTC
NA	TRBJ2-2	14	few	TRBV11-2	CASSSLKNTGELFF	TGTGCCAGCAGCTCTCTGAAGAACACCGGGGAGCTGTTTTTT
TRBD2	TRBJ2-5	17	few	TRBV5-1	CASSSGLAGLNSETQYF	TGCGCCAGCAGCTCGGGACTAGCGGGACTCAACTCGGAGACCCAGTACTTC
TRBD2	TRBJ2-5	14	NA	TRBV12-3/TRBV12-4	CASSFSSGQETQYF	TGTGCCAGCAGTTTCTCTAGCGGCCAAGAGACCCAGTACTTC
NA	TRBJ2-1	13	NA	TRBV28	CASSLTVNNEQFF	TGTGCCAGCAGTTTGACAGTTAACAATGAGCAGTTCTTC
TRBD2	TRBJ2-1	15	few	TRBV7-6	CASSALGLANNEQFF	TGTGCCAGCAGCGCCTTAGGACTAGCAAACAATGAGCAGTTCTTC
NA	TRBJ1-5	14	NA	TRBV18	CASSPPSSNQPQHF	TGTGCCAGCTCACCACCAAGTAGCAATCAGCCCCAGCATTTT
TRBD1	TRBJ2-1	15	NA	TRBV7-3	CASSLDRGKNNEQFF	TGTGCCAGCAGCTTGGACAGGGGGAAGAACAATGAGCAGTTCTTC
TRBD2	TRBJ2-2	18	few	TRBV7-3	CASSLNPPLAGNTGELFF	TGTGCCAGCAGCTTAAACCCGCCACTAGCGGGGAACACCGGGGAGCTGTTTTTT
TRBD1	TRBJ2-7	15	few	TRBV7-3	CASSKGQDSSYEQYF	TGTGCCAGCAGCAAGGGACAGGATAGCTCCTACGAGCAGTACTTC
NA	TRBJ2-7	11	few	TRBV28	CALGGAYEQYF	TGTGCTCTTGGGGGAGCCTACGAGCAGTACTTC
NA	TRBJ2-5	13	NA	TRBV5-4	CASSLATTKTQYF	TGTGCCAGCAGCTTGGCGACTACGAAGACCCAGTACTTC
TRBD2	TRBJ2-3	16	many	TRBV28	CASSRGTSGSTDTQYF	TGTGCCAGCAGCCGCGGGACTAGCGGGAGCACAGATACGCAGTATTTT
TRBD2	TRBJ2-7	15	few	TRBV28	CASGLAGGPPYEQYF	TGTGCCTCCGGACTAGCGGGAGGGCCTCCGTACGAGCAGTACTTC
TRBD2	TRBJ2-5	17	NA	TRBV20-1	CSARVTSGSGRQETQYF	TGCAGTGCTAGAGTGACTAGCGGGAGTGGACGCCAAGAGACCCAGTACTTC
NA	TRBJ1-1	12	many	TRBV7-2	CASSQTQGRAFF	TGTGCCAGCAGCCAAACACAGGGCCGAGCTTTCTTT
TRBD2	TRBJ2-7	14	many	TRBV12-3/TRBV12-4	CASSSSGRAYEQYF	TGTGCCAGCAGTTCCAGCGGGAGGGCCTACGAGCAGTACTTC
NA	TRBJ2-2	16	NA	TRBV6-2/TRBV6-3	CASSLRGRLNTGELFF	TGTGCCAGCAGTCTCCGGGGGCGGCTGAACACCGGGGAGCTGTTTTTT
NA	TRBJ2-4	12	few	TRBV12-3/TRBV12-4	CASSPGRAIQYF	TGTGCCAGCAGTCCCGGCAGGGCGATTCAGTACTTC
NA	TRBJ1-1	12	many	TRBV7-8	CASSLVDTEAFF	TGTGCCAGCAGCTTAGTCGACACTGAAGCTTTCTTT
TRBD1	TRBJ1-5	13	once	TRBV29-1	CSVWQGEGQPQHF	TGCAGCGTTTGGCAGGGGGAGGGTCAGCCCCAGCATTTT
TRBD2	TRBJ2-1	14	few	TRBV2	CASSETAGVNEQFF	TGTGCCAGCAGTGAAACGGCGGGAGTCAATGAGCAGTTCTTC